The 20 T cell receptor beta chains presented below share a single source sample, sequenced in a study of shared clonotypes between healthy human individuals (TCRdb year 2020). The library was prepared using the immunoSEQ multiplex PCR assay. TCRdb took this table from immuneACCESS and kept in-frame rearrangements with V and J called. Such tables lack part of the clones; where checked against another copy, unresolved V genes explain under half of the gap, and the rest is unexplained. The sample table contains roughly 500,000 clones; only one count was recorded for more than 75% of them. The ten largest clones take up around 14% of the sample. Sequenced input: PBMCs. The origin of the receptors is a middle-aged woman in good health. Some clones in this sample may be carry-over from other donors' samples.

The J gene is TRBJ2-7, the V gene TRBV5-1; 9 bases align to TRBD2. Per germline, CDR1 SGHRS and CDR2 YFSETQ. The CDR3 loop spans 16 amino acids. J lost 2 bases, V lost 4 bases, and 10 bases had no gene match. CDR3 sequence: CASSAGTSPKAYEQYF. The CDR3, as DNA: TGCGCCAGCAGCGCCGGGACTAGCCCGAAGGCCTACGAGCAGTACTTC.

CDR3 DNA: TGTGCCAGCAGTCCCGCGGGACAGCCTTACGAGCAGTACTTC. It specifies CASSPAGQPYEQYF. This chain joins TRBV27 and TRBJ2-7; D perhaps matches TRBD1 (7 bases). CDR3 length: 14 residues. The V gene lost 5 bases and the J gene lost 4 bases, with 15 bases spanning the gap. CDR1 is MNHEY, CDR2 SMNVEV, per germline (reference sequence).

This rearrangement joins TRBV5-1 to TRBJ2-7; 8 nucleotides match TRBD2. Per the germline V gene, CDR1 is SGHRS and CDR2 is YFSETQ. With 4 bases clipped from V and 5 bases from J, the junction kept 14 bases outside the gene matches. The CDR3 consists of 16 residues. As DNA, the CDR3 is TGCGCCAGCAGCCCCCTGGGTAGCGGGAACCCCCACGAGCAGTACTTC. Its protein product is CASSPLGSGNPHEQYF.

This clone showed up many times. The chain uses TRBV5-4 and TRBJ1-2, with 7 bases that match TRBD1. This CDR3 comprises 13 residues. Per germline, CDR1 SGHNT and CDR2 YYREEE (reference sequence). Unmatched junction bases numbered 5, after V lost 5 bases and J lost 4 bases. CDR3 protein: CASRPGQFYGYTF. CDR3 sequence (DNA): TGTGCCAGCAGGCCGGGACAGTTCTATGGCTACACCTTC.

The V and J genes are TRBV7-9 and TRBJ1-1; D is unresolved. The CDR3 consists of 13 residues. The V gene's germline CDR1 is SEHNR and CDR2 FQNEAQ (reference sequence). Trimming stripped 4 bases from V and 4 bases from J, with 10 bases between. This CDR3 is CASSSQRATEAFF. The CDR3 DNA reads TGTGCCAGCAGCTCCCAAAGGGCCACTGAAGCTTTCTTT.

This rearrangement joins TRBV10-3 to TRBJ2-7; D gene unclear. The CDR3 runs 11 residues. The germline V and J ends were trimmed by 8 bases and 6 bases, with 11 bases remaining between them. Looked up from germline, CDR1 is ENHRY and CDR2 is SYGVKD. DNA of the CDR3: TGTGCCATCGGAATGGTGTTCGAGCAGTACTTC. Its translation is CAIGMVFEQYF.

CDR3 amino acids: CASSIGRSSGLNIQYF. DNA for the CDR3: TGTGCCAGTAGTATAGGGCGGTCTAGCGGGTTAAACATTCAGTACTTC. The V and J genes are TRBV19 and TRBJ2-4; 8 positions agree with TRBD2. V was pared by 1 base and J by 6 bases, with 8 bases of the junction left unmatched. CDR3 length: 16 residues. Per the germline V gene, CDR1 is LNHDA and CDR2 is SQIVND (reference sequence).

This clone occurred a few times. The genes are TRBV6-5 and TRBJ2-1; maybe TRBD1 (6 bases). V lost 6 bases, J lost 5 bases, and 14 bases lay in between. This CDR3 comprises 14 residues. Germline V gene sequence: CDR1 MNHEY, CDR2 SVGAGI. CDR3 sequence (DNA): TGTGCCAGCAGACGCGCGGACAGAAACAATGAGCAGTTCTTC. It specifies CASRRADRNNEQFF.

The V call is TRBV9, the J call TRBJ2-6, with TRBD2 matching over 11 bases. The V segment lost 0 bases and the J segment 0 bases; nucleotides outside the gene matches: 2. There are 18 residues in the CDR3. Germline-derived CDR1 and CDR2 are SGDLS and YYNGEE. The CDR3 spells CASSVGTSGRSGANVLTF. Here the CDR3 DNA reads TGTGCCAGCAGCGTAGGGACTAGCGGGCGCTCTGGGGCCAACGTCCTGACTTTC.

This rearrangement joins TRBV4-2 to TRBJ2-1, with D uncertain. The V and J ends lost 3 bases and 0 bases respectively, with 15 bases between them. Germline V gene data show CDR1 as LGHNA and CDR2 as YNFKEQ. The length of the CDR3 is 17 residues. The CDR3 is CASSQYFPPGSYNEQFF. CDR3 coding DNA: TGTGCCAGCAGCCAGTACTTTCCTCCAGGCTCCTACAATGAGCAGTTCTTC.

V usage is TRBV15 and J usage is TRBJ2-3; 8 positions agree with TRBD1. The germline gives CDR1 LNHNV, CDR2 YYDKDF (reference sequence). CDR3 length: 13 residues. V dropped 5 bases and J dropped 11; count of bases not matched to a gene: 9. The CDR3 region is CATSPQSGTGQYF. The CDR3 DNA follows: TGTGCCACCAGCCCTCAATCCGGGACAGGGCAGTATTTT.

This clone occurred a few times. CDR3 loop: CSVATGGNTEAFF. DNA for the CDR3: TGCAGCGTTGCCACAGGGGGGAACACTGAAGCTTTCTTT. The chain has TRBV29-1 and TRBJ1-1, with TRBD1 identical over 8 bases. This CDR3 contains 13 residues. Germline assignment: CDR1 SQVTM and CDR2 ANQGSEA. The V gene end was trimmed by 4 bases and the J gene end by 1 base; junction bases not matched to a gene: 2.

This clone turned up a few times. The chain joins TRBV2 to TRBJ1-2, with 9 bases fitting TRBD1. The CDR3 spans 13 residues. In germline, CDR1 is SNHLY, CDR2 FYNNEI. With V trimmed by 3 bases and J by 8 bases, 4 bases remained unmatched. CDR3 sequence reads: CASSDRTGVGYTF. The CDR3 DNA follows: TGTGCCAGCAGTGATCGGACAGGGGTAGGCTACACCTTC. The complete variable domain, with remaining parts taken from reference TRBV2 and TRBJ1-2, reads EPEVTQTPSHQVTQMGQEVILRCVPISNHLYFYWYRQILGQKVEFLVSFYNNEISEKSEIFDDQFSVERPDGSNFTLKIRSTKLEDSAMYFCASSDRTGVGYTFGSGTRLTVV.

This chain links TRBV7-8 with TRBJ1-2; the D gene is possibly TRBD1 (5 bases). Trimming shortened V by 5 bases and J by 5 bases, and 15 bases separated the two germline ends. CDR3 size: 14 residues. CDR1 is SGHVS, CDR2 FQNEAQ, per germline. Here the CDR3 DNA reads TGTGCCAGCAGCCTAGAGGCAGGGATTTATGGCTACACCTTC. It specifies CASSLEAGIYGYTF.

CDR3 in amino acids: CASSLGTGPGYTF. The CDR3 coding sequence is TGTGCCAGCAGCTTGGGGACAGGTCCTGGCTACACCTTC. The chain uses TRBV5-6 and TRBJ1-2; TRBD1 agrees at 7 bases. The junction had 3 bases not matched to a gene; V was cut back by 0 bases and J by 7 bases. The CDR3 runs 13 residues. Germline V CDR1 and CDR2: SGHDT, YYEEEE. The entire variable domain, with the rest obtained from reference TRBV5-6 and TRBJ1-2, is as follows: DAGVTQSPTHLIKTRGQQVTLRCSPKSGHDTVSWYQQALGQGPQFIFQYYEEEERQRGNFPDRFSGHQFPNYSSELNVNALLLGDSALYLCASSLGTGPGYTFGSGTRLTVV.

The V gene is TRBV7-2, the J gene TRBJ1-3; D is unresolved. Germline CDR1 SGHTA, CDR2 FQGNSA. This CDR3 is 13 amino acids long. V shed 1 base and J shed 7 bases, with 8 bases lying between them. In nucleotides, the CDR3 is TGTGCCAGCAGCTTAGTGGGGTGGAACACCATATATTTT. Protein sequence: CASSLVGWNTIYF. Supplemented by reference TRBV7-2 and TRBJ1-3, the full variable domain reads GAGVSQSPSNKVTEKGKDVELRCDPISGHTALYWYRQSLGQGLEFLIYFQGNSAPDKSGLPSDRFSAERTGGSVSTLTIQRTQQEDSAVYLCASSLVGWNTIYFGEGSWLTVV.

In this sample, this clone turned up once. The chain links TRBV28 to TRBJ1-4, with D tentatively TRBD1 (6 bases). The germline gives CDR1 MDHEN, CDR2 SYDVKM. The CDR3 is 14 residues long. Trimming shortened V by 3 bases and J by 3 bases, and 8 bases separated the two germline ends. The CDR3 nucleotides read TGTGCCAGCAGTTTCACAGGGCCTAATGAAAAACTGTTTTTT. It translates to CASSFTGPNEKLFF.

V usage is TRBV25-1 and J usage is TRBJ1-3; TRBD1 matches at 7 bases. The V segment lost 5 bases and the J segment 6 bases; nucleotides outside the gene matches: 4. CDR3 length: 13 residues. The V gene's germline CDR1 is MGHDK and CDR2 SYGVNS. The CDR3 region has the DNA TGTGCCAGCAGTCTCACAGGGGTAAACACCATATATTTT. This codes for CASSLTGVNTIYF.

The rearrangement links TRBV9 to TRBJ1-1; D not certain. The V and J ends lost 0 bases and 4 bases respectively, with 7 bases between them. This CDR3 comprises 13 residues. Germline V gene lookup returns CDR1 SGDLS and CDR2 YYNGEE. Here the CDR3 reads CASSVGVVTEAFF. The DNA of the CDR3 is TGTGCCAGCAGCGTAGGGGTAGTCACTGAAGCTTTCTTT.

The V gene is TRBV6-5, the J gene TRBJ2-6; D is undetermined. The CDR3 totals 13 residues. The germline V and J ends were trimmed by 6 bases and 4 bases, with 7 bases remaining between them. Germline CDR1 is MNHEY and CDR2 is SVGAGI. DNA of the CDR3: TGTGCCAGCAGAGGTAGCGGGGCCAACGTCCTGACTTTC. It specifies CASRGSGANVLTF.